One sample yielded the 10 T cell receptor beta chains listed below, sequenced in a study of T cell changes during pregnancy in multiple sclerosis (dated by TCRdb to the late 2010s). Library method: the immunoSEQ multiplex PCR assay. The source is immuneACCESS, and TCRdb retained only in-frame sequences with V and J called. Part of the clones is not carried over; for the studies checked, unresolved V genes explain less than half of this, and the remainder is unexplained. The table for this sample lists about 46,000 clones; 80% to 95% of them were counted only once. Under 2.5% of the sample is taken by the ten largest. The input for sequencing was peripheral blood, taken in the third trimester of pregnancy. These receptors originate from a female donor with multiple sclerosis, enrolled in a pregnancy study.

Details on this clone: Other DNA sequences in the same sample also yield this CDR3. The V gene is TRBV2, the J gene TRBJ2-7, with D possibly TRBD2 on 6 matching bases. V was cut by 7 bases and J by 2 bases, with 15 bases left in between. This CDR3 is built from 14 residues. Germline V CDR1 and CDR2: SNHLY, FYNNEI. In nucleotides, the CDR3 is TGTGCCAGCATCAATAGGAGGGACGCCTACGAGCAGTACTTC. It specifies CASINRRDAYEQYF.

The rearrangement joins TRBV4-3 to TRBJ2-7; TRBD1 agrees at 9 bases. This CDR3 has 16 amino acids. V lost 0 bases and J lost 5; bases outside the gene matches: 8. Germline V CDR1 and CDR2: LGHNA, YSLEER. CDR3 in amino acids: CASSQEPGTGWNEQYF. CDR3 in DNA: TGCGCCAGCAGCCAAGAACCAGGGACAGGGTGGAACGAGCAGTACTTC.

This rearrangement joins TRBV27 to TRBJ2-4; tentative D call: TRBD1 (5 bases). The germline CDR1 and CDR2 sequences are MNHEY and SMNVEV (reference sequence). This CDR3 is built from 15 residues. V was cut by 3 bases and J by 2 bases, with 11 bases left in between. The CDR3 bases are TGTGCCAGCAGTTTCCGCAGGGATACCAAAAACATTCAGTACTTC. It is translated as CASSFRRDTKNIQYF.

The gene calls are TRBV5-4 and TRBJ1-1; tentatively, D is TRBD1 (5 bases). This CDR3 region has 13 residues. Trimming left V 4 bases short and J 7 bases short, with 14 bases between. Germline lookup yields CDR1 SGHNT and CDR2 YYREEE (reference sequence). The CDR3 spells CASSRAGGNEAFF. CDR3 in DNA: TGTGCCAGCAGCCGAGCGGGGGGGAATGAAGCTTTCTTT. Complete variable domain (other parts from reference TRBV5-4 and TRBJ1-1): ETGVTQSPTHLIKTRGQQVTLRCSSQSGHNTVSWYQQALGQGPQFIFQYYREEENGRGNFPPRFSGLQFPNYSSELNVNALELDDSALYLCASSRAGGNEAFFGQGTRLTVV.

This rearrangement joins TRBV4-1 to TRBJ2-1, with 8 positions matching TRBD2. J was trimmed by 0 bases and V by 2 bases; bases with no gene match: 0. The V gene's germline CDR1 is MGHRA and CDR2 YSYEKL. The CDR3 consists of 15 residues. CDR3 in amino acids: CASSQTSGSYNEQFF. The CDR3 DNA follows: TGCGCCAGCAGCCAAACTAGCGGCTCCTACAATGAGCAGTTCTTC.

The V call is TRBV19, the J call TRBJ1-5; D gene unclear. The CDR3 loop spans 15 amino acids. The germline V gene has CDR1 LNHDA and CDR2 SQIVND (reference sequence). Deletions cut 2 bases from V and 0 bases from J, with 8 bases between. In DNA, the CDR3 is TGTGCCAGTAGTATAACAGACTATAGCAATCAGCCCCAGCATTTT. It translates to CASSITDYSNQPQHF.

The CDR3 sequence is CASSSRLAESSGANVLTF. The DNA of the CDR3 is TGTGCCAGCAGCTCCCGACTAGCGGAGAGCTCTGGGGCCAACGTCCTGACTTTC. This chain joins TRBV7-9 and TRBJ2-6; 9 positions match TRBD2. Germline V CDR1 and CDR2: SEHNR, FQNEAQ (reference sequence). V lost 4 bases to trimming and J lost 0 bases; unmatched junction nucleotides: 7. The CDR3 sequence is 18 residues long.

This chain joins TRBV5-1 and TRBJ2-7; tentative D call: TRBD2 (6 bases). There are 16 residues in the CDR3. The germline V gene encodes CDR1 SGHRS and CDR2 YFSETQ. Deletions cut 4 bases from V and 0 bases from J, with 17 bases between. The CDR3 DNA sequence: TGCGCCAGCAGCCCCGATGGGGACTTAAACTCCTACGAGCAGTACTTC. Encoded protein: CASSPDGDLNSYEQYF.

This clone was observed a single time. This chain joins TRBV4-3 and TRBJ1-2; TRBD1 matches at 9 bases. The germline V gene has CDR1 LGHNA and CDR2 YSLEER. The CDR3 loop spans 15 amino acids. After removal of 1 base from V and 4 bases from J, the junction contained 4 bases not matched to a gene. The CDR3 DNA reads as TGCGCCAGCAGCCAAGCGTCGACAGGGGGCTATGGCTACACCTTC. Translation gives CASSQASTGGYGYTF.

The rearrangement joins TRBV30 to TRBJ1-2, with TRBD1 identical over 9 bases. Germline V gives CDR1 GTSNPN, CDR2 SVGIG (reference sequence). The CDR3 contains 13 residues. The J segment lost 8 bases and the V segment lost 1 base, leaving 5 bases of the junction unmatched. The CDR3 protein is CAWSGGQGGGYTF. CDR3 DNA sequence: TGTGCCTGGAGTGGGGGACAGGGAGGCGGCTACACCTTC.